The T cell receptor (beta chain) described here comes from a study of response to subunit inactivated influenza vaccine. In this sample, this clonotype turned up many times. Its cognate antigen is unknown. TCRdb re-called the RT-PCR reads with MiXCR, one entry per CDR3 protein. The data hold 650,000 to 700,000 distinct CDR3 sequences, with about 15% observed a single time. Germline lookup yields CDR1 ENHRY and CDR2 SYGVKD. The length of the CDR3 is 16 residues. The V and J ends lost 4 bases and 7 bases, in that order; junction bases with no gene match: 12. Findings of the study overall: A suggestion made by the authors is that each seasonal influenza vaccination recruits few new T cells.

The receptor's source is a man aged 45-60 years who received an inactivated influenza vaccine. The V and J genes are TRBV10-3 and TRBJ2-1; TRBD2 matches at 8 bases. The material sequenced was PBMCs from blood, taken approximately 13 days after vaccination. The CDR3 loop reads CAISVRSGGQLNEQFF. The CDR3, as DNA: TGTGCCATCAGTGTTCGGAGCGGGGGCCAATTAAATGAGCAGTTCTTC.